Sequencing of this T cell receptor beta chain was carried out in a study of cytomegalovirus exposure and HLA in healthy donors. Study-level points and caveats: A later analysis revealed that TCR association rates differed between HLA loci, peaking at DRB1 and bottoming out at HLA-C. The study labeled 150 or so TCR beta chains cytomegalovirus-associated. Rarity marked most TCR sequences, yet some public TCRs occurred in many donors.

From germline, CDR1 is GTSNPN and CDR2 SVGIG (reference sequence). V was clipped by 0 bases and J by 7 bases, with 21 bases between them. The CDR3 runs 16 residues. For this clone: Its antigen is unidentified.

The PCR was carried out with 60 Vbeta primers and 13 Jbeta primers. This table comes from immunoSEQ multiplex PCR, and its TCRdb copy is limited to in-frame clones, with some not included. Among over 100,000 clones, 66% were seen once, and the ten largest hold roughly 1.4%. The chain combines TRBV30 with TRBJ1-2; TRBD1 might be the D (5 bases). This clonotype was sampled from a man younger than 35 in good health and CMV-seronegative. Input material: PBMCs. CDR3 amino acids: CAWSVRVPRDSGGYTF. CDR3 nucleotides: TGTGCCTGGAGTGTACGGGTCCCCCGTGACAGTGGTGGCTACACCTTC.